The 6 T cell receptor beta chains listed next were all sequenced from one sample in a study of shared clonotypes between healthy human individuals. TCRdb's table, derived via immunoSEQ multiplex PCR, lists solely in-frame clones and lacks some. Counted here are approximately 1.5 million clones, about 98.5% occurring once; the ten biggest clones make up about 0.4%. The sequencing input was naive CD4+ T cells sorted from blood. Specified subset: CD45RA+ positively selected. Receptors were obtained from a man aged 25-45 years in good health.

The CDR3 protein is CASKPPDRGNYGYTF. CDR3 nucleotide sequence: TGTGCCAGTAAGCCCCCAGACAGGGGGAACTATGGCTACACCTTC. The chain joins TRBV19 to TRBJ1-2; 9 nucleotides match TRBD1. Germline V lookup: CDR1 LNHDA, CDR2 SQIVND (reference sequence). The CDR3 extends over 15 amino acids. V trimming: 7 bases; J trimming: 2 bases; junction bases outside the gene matches: 8.

The rearrangement uses TRBV21-1 and TRBJ2-1; no DNA check was done on the table's D call, TRBD1. TRBV21-1 is a known pseudogene. The CDR3 runs to 16 residues. The CDR3 sequence: CASRSDRSRYSNEQFF. The CDR3 nucleotides are TGTGCCAGCAGGAGTGACAGGTCACGATACAGCAATGAGCAGTTCTTC.

This clone appeared a single time. The chain links TRBV18 to TRBJ2-3; perhaps D is TRBD1 or TRBD2 (5 bases each). Germline V gene data show CDR1 as KGHSH and CDR2 as LQKENI. The CDR3 loop spans 14 amino acids. V lost 2 bases and J lost 2, with 8 bases in between. The CDR3 DNA follows: TGTGCCAGCTCACCAAGAGGGACCACAGATACGCAGTATTTT. Translated: CASSPRGTTDTQYF.

The J gene is TRBJ2-5, the V gene TRBV9; D remains ambiguous. Trimming removed 3 bases from V and 1 base from J, with 13 bases in between. The CDR3 spans 15 residues. The germline gives CDR1 SGDLS, CDR2 YYNGEE. This CDR3 reads CASSADQGSQETQYF. DNA of the CDR3: TGTGCCAGCAGCGCGGACCAAGGATCCCAAGAGACCCAGTACTTC. The complete variable domain, with remaining parts taken from reference TRBV9 and TRBJ2-5, reads DSGVTQTPKHLITATGQRVTLRCSPRSGDLSVYWYQQSLDQGLQFLIQYYNGEERAKGNILERFSAQQFPDLHSELNLSSLELGDSALYFCASSADQGSQETQYFGPGTRLLVL.

The V call is TRBV28, the J call TRBJ2-7; D perhaps matches TRBD2 (6 bases). Germline CDR1 MDHEN, CDR2 SYDVKM. The CDR3 is 15 residues long. V was clipped by 6 bases and J by 2 bases, with 17 bases between them. CDR3: CASSTSGTLTYEQYF. The CDR3, as DNA: TGTGCCAGCAGCACCAGTGGGACTTTAACCTACGAGCAGTACTTC.

The chain has TRBV7-2 and TRBJ2-7; 7 bases map to TRBD1. Trimming cost V 5 bases and J 3 bases; bases outside gene matches: 13. Germline V gene sequence: CDR1 SGHTA, CDR2 FQGNSA. This CDR3 region has 16 residues. DNA for the CDR3: TGTGCCAGCAGCCAATCTGTGGCGGCAGGGGGCTACGAGCAGTACTTC. It codes for CASSQSVAAGGYEQYF.